This is a list of T cell receptor beta chains from one sample in a study of tumor-infiltrating lymphocytes in primary liver carcinoma. TCRdb processed the multiplex PCR reads anew with MiXCR; each CDR3 protein has one entry. The repertoire holds approximately 330,000 distinct CDR3 sequences, around three fifths seen once, with under 8.5% in the top ten. Specimen: peripheral blood. The receptors derive from a man aged 35 to 55 with primary liver carcinoma and hepatitis B virus infection. Both conserved end residues are part of each CDR3. A D gene is named only where the DNA matches it firmly. Clone size is stated in some rows and not others, as once, few, many or a class when expanded.

J gene: TRBJ2-1; clone size: -; V gene: TRBV11-2; D gene: TRBD2; CDR3 DNA: TGTGCCAGCAGCTCTCTAGCGGGACCATCCTACAGTGAGCAGTTCTTC; CDR3 protein: CASSSLAGPSYSEQFF
J gene: TRBJ2-1; clone size: few; V gene: TRBV7-9; D gene: -; CDR3 DNA: TGTGCCAGCAGCTTAGACAGGACTAACGCAGGTCACAATGAGCAGTTCTTC; CDR3 protein: CASSLDRTNAGHNEQFF
J gene: TRBJ2-7; clone size: many; V gene: TRBV11-2; D gene: TRBD1; CDR3 DNA: TGTGCCAGCAGCGGCTACACAGGGGGGACTTCCTACGAGCAGTACTTC; CDR3 protein: CASSGYTGGTSYEQYF
J gene: TRBJ1-1; clone size: -; V gene: TRBV7-8; D gene: -; CDR3 DNA: TGTGCCAGCAGCTTAGTTTTCGCCGAGAACACTGAAGCTTTCTTT; CDR3 protein: CASSLVFAENTEAFF
J gene: TRBJ2-7; clone size: -; V gene: TRBV14; D gene: -; CDR3 DNA: TGTGTCAGCAGCCTAGGAGCATCCTACGAGCAGTACTTC; CDR3 protein: CVSSLGASYEQYF
J gene: TRBJ2-5; clone size: few; V gene: TRBV10-3; D gene: TRBD2; CDR3 DNA: TGTGCCATCAGTAGCGGGGAGGGGCTGGAGACCCAGTACTTC; CDR3 protein: CAISSGEGLETQYF
J gene: TRBJ2-5; clone size: -; V gene: TRBV11-2; D gene: -; CDR3 DNA: TGTGCCAGCTCCCATTCAGTGACCCAAGAGACCCAGTACTTC; CDR3 protein: CASSHSVTQETQYF
J gene: TRBJ1-6; clone size: -; V gene: TRBV4-3; D gene: -; CDR3 DNA: TGCGCCAGCAGCCCTCGGATGGCCCTAATCAATAATTCACCCCTCCACTTT; CDR3 protein: CASSPRMALINNSPLHF
J gene: TRBJ2-7; clone size: few; V gene: TRBV28; D gene: -; CDR3 DNA: TGTGCCAGCAGCCCTCACGAGGATAGCGAGCAGTACTTC; CDR3 protein: CASSPHEDSEQYF
J gene: TRBJ2-7; clone size: -; V gene: TRBV6-5; D gene: TRBD1; CDR3 DNA: TGTGTCAGCAGTTCCTTGGGACAGAGTTCCTACGAGCGGTACTTC; CDR3 protein: CVSSSLGQSSYERYF
J gene: TRBJ1-3; clone size: once; V gene: TRBV11-2; D gene: TRBD1; CDR3 DNA: TGTACCAGCGGCTTACATGCAGGGGGCGCGTCTGGAAACACCATATATTTT; CDR3 protein: CTSGLHAGGASGNTIYF
J gene: TRBJ1-2; clone size: -; V gene: TRBV11-2; D gene: -; CDR3 DNA: TGTACCAGCAGCAACAGGGAGGGAGGCTACACCTTC; CDR3 protein: CTSSNREGGYTF
J gene: TRBJ2-1; clone size: -; V gene: TRBV19; D gene: TRBD2; CDR3 DNA: TGTGCCAGTAGCCACGGATTGTGGGGCGGGAGACATGAGCAGTTCTTC; CDR3 protein: CASSHGLWGGRHEQFF
J gene: TRBJ1-5; clone size: -; V gene: TRBV5-4; D gene: TRBD1; CDR3 DNA: TGTGCCAGCAGCCACAGAGAGACAGGGGCGGGGGGCAATCAGCCCCAGCATTTT; CDR3 protein: CASSHRETGAGGNQPQHF
J gene: TRBJ1-2; clone size: many; V gene: TRBV10-3; D gene: -; CDR3 DNA: TGTGCCATCAGTTCCCTTGGGGGAGACTATGGCTACACCTTC; CDR3 protein: CAISSLGGDYGYTF
J gene: TRBJ2-1; clone size: -; V gene: TRBV10-3; D gene: -; CDR3 DNA: TGTGCCATCGCTCGGACTAACGGGAACGGTGAGCAGTTCTTC; CDR3 protein: CAIARTNGNGEQFF
J gene: TRBJ2-7; clone size: -; V gene: TRBV28; D gene: -; CDR3 DNA: TGTGCCAGCAGTTTATGGGGAAACGAGCAGTACTTC; CDR3 protein: CASSLWGNEQYF
J gene: TRBJ2-7; clone size: -; V gene: TRBV6-5; D gene: -; CDR3 DNA: TGTGCCAGCAGTTACTCGGCAGTAGGTTACGAGCAGTACTTC; CDR3 protein: CASSYSAVGYEQYF
J gene: TRBJ1-5; clone size: -; V gene: TRBV18; D gene: TRBD1; CDR3 DNA: TGTGCCAGCTCACCAGTTCCGAGACAGGGTGAGGTGAGGCCCCAGCATTTT; CDR3 protein: CASSPVPRQGEVRPQHF